One sample yielded the 10 T cell receptor beta chains listed below, sequenced in a study of CDR3 diversity in severe acne. Via MiXCR, TCRdb re-called the PCR reads, giving one row per CDR3 protein. This table holds more than 70,000 distinct CDR3 sequences, around half found once. What was sequenced was blood. The origin of the receptors is a male donor in good health, serving as a control.

The chain employs TRBV5-4 and TRBJ2-7; 11 nucleotides match TRBD2. This CDR3 has 15 amino acids. Losses at the gene ends were 4 bases for V and 2 bases for J; bases not matched to a gene: 5. Germline CDR1 is SGHNT and CDR2 is YYREEE (reference sequence). The CDR3 spells CASSHGTSGTYEQYF. CDR3 sequence (DNA): TGTGCCAGCAGCCACGGGACTAGCGGAACCTACGAGCAGTACTTC. Full variable domain (outside the CDR3, taken from reference TRBV5-4 and TRBJ2-7): ETGVTQSPTHLIKTRGQQVTLRCSSQSGHNTVSWYQQALGQGPQFIFQYYREEENGRGNFPPRFSGLQFPNYSSELNVNALELDDSALYLCASSHGTSGTYEQYFGPGTRLTVT.

This chain links TRBV5-1 with TRBJ1-1; D is unclear. The CDR3 sequence is 13 residues long. Trimming stripped 4 bases from V and 4 bases from J, with 11 bases between. Looked up from germline, CDR1 is SGHRS and CDR2 is YFSETQ. This chain's CDR3 is CASSTALGTEAFF. The CDR3 DNA reads TGCGCCAGCAGCACCGCACTAGGCACTGAAGCTTTCTTT.

The V gene is TRBV7-9, the J gene TRBJ1-4, with D possibly matching TRBD1 (5 bases). CDR1 is SEHNR and CDR2 is FQNEAQ in the germline V gene (reference sequence). CDR3 length: 15 residues. Trimming stripped 7 bases from V and 7 bases from J, with 19 bases between. The CDR3 nucleotides are TGTGCCAGCACCTCACTGGGCAGGGAGAGTGAAAAACTGTTTTTT. Protein product: CASTSLGRESEKLFF. Using reference TRBV7-9 and TRBJ1-4 for the parts outside the CDR3, the full variable domain is DTGVSQNPRHKITKRGQNVTFRCDPISEHNRLYWYRQTLGQGPEFLTYFQNEAQLEKSRLLSDRFSAERPKGSFSTLEIQRTEQGDSAMYLCASTSLGRESEKLFFGSGTQLSVL.

This chain links TRBV11-2 with TRBJ2-7; 8 nucleotides agree with TRBD2. The germline CDR1 and CDR2 sequences are SGHAT and FQNNGV. The junction had 4 bases not matched to a gene; V was cut back by 1 base and J by 2 bases. The CDR3 contains 15 residues. CDR3: CASSLAVGRAYEQYF. The CDR3 region has the DNA TGTGCCAGCAGCTTAGCCGTCGGGAGGGCCTACGAGCAGTACTTC.

This clonotype was detected many times. This chain links TRBV9 with TRBJ1-2, with 10 positions matching TRBD1. Trimming at V came to 0 bases and at J to 3 bases, leaving 2 bases not matched to a gene. CDR3 length: 15 residues. Germline V gene lookup returns CDR1 SGDLS and CDR2 YYNGEE. The CDR3 DNA follows: TGTGCCAGCAGCGTAGACGGACAGGGGGACTATGGCTACACCTTC. The encoded protein is CASSVDGQGDYGYTF.

This sequence joins TRBV5-1 and TRBJ1-1; D is perhaps TRBD1 (5 bases). This CDR3 comprises 14 residues. V lost 2 bases, J lost 1 base, and 9 bases lay in between. Germline-derived CDR1 and CDR2 are SGHRS and YFSETQ. The CDR3 protein is CASSFLGGNTEAFF. The CDR3, as DNA: TGCGCCAGCAGCTTCCTTGGGGGGAACACTGAAGCTTTCTTT.

This clonotype was counted between two and nine times. The chain uses TRBV2 and TRBJ1-2, with 10 positions matching TRBD1. From germline, CDR1 is SNHLY and CDR2 FYNNEI. Germline trimming cut 6 bases from V and 6 bases from J; bases unmatched to any gene: 1. The CDR3 runs to 12 residues. Here the CDR3 DNA reads TGTGCCAGCAGAGGGACAGGGGATGGCTACACCTTC. Amino acid sequence: CASRGTGDGYTF.

The rearrangement uses TRBV7-6 and TRBJ2-7; D possibly uses TRBD1 or TRBD2 (5 bases each). Germline V gives CDR1 SGHVS, CDR2 FNYEAQ. CDR3 length: 17 residues. V was cut by 1 base and J by 7 bases, with 23 bases left in between. DNA for the CDR3: TGTGCCAGCAGCTTAGGCGTTGAAGATTCGGGGCGAGAGGAGCAGTACTTC. Amino acids: CASSLGVEDSGREEQYF.

The rearrangement uses TRBV27 and TRBJ1-5; 7 nucleotides line up with TRBD1. CDR3 length: 13 amino acids. Unmatched junction bases numbered 3, after V lost 3 bases and J lost 7 bases. Germline V gene sequence: CDR1 MNHEY, CDR2 SMNVEV (reference sequence). The CDR3: CASSFDRDQPQHF. CDR3 in DNA: TGTGCCAGCAGTTTTGACAGGGACCAGCCCCAGCATTTT.

This clonotype was seen a handful of times. The V and J genes are TRBV2 and TRBJ1-5; the match to TRBD1 covers 7 bases. V trimming: 7 bases; J trimming: 4 bases; junction bases outside the gene matches: 7. Per germline, CDR1 SNHLY and CDR2 FYNNEI. The CDR3 spans 14 residues. The DNA for the CDR3 is TGTGCCAGCAACCCGGGACAGCAAAATCAGCCCCAGCATTTT. Its translation is CASNPGQQNQPQHF.